This TCR beta chain appears in the sequencing data of a study of graft-versus-host responses after intestinal transplantation. Study observations and caveats: Graft-versus-host to host-versus-graft clonal ratios in allografts were high in patients with graft-donor T cell macrochimerism. Some GvH clones appeared in ileal mucosa or blood before recipient bone marrow.

In the case of this clone: As yet, its antigen is unknown.

The repertoire was sequenced with immunoSEQ multiplex PCR; TCRdb's copy has only in-frame clones and lacks some. Altogether around 33,000 clones are present, around 94% being singletons, with the ten largest covering about 0.8%. V was trimmed by 3 bases and J by 7 bases, leaving 16 bases between them. The germline CDR1 and CDR2 sequences are SEHNR and FQNEAQ (reference sequence). This CDR3 comprises 15 residues. This sequence was found in a human patient who received an intestinal transplant, so some T cells may come from the graft donor. The input for sequencing was PBMCs, taken 16 days after intestinal transplant. V gene TRBV7-9 combines with J gene TRBJ1-5; D is perhaps TRBD1 (5 bases). The chain's CDR3 is CASSFGGMGDQPQHF. The CDR3 nucleotides are TGTGCCAGCAGCTTTGGGGGGATGGGGGACCAGCCCCAGCATTTT.